Listed below are T cell receptor beta chains from one sample, sequenced in a study of T cells in Graves' hyperthyroidism and ophthalmopathy. TCRdb reprocessed the multiplex PCR reads with MiXCR, giving one entry per CDR3 protein. Of about 260,000 distinct CDR3 sequences listed, around a quarter were seen once; the top ten hold over 25%. Input material: blood. The source is a man aged 35 to 55 with Graves' hyperthyroidism that later progressed to Graves' ophthalmopathy. CDR3s include the opening cysteine and the closing phenylalanine or tryptophan.

v_call,cdr3_aa
TRBV5-5,CASSPRGQGEQPQHF
TRBV18,CASSPRQGQDAEAFF
TRBV5-8,CASSRQTNQPQHF
TRBV6-5,CASRGEDSAKNIQYF
TRBV28,CASTPPSRVGYGYTF
TRBV2,CASSLYEVGAPWGPGELFF
TRBV19,CASSRGQGPQETQYF
TRBV30,CAWMGQIETQYF
TRBV5-1,CASSRGESTGELFF
TRBV12-5,CASGLARQFWGQPQHF
TRBV28,CASSSLLPVTEAFF
TRBV7-9,CASSDPLGGFSEQYF
TRBV6-5,CASRLNRAQSYEQYF
TRBV30,CAWNRDGYTF
TRBV2,CASIFRDSYGYTF
TRBV10-1,CASSEGLAGGLETQYF
TRBV10-2,CASSFQTSGQETQYF
TRBV28,CASSPRERDEQYF
TRBV19,CASLERGAFYGYTF
TRBV5-1,CASSLTGTGNTGELFF
TRBV15,CATSRDTSGSAGYTF
TRBV6-5,CASSYSGSGRAIEQYF
TRBV27,CASSLLQLWGPTGELFF
TRBV28,CASRSLMTGGASYEQYF
TRBV3-1,CASSPLAGGSEQYF
TRBV5-1,CASKDPTPPYEQYF
TRBV5-4,CASSLVGGRPYGYTF
TRBV24-1,CATQDPGQIYGYTF
TRBV20-1,CSASRLAGAHEQYF
TRBV7-7,CASSLEDRARHNPSETQYF
TRBV10-3,CAISDSTPRTGASYEQYF
TRBV28,CASSAPDRPYSYEQYF
TRBV20-1,CSAGRGPESVYGYTF
TRBV5-1,CASSLGLAGEEETQYF
TRBV6-1,CASSESGSKRAFF
TRBV7-9,CASSGDRGPQPQHF
TRBV2,CASRPDRGQETQYF
TRBV11-2,CASRADGGTSNQPQHF
TRBV15,CATSRDGRATGELFF
TRBV27,CATVGARGVTEAFF
TRBV7-6,CASSLGQGAFSNQPQHF
TRBV7-7,CASNFGTAGELFF
TRBV6-1,CASMRDGGFYSNQPQHF
TRBV20-1,CSATLAIEQYF
TRBV28,CASSLAPAREQYF
TRBV5-1,CASRVSGGSYEQYF
TRBV6-1,CASSPSGEFEQYF
TRBV28,CASNTGTGLPSGYTF
TRBV7-8,CASKLGRDRNTEAFF
TRBV18,CASSPAGRTYEQYF
TRBV6-2/TRBV6-3,CASSSSGYTGELFF
TRBV15,CATSRRETYEQYF
TRBV6-2/TRBV6-3,CASSNSYGYTF
TRBV4-1,CASSHVSQAGNTIYF
TRBV29-1,CSVYDRTNYGYTF
TRBV27,CASSTRFRGVAKNIQYF
TRBV6-1,CASSATDKGYEQYF